What follows are 9 T cell receptor beta chains derived from one specimen sequenced in a study of OX40 agonist ivuxolimab in advanced cancers. Here immunoSEQ multiplex PCR was the method, and the copy in TCRdb shows in-frame clones only, minus some. The sample lists roughly 25,000 clones, about 90% seen once, with 9.5% to 10% in the top ten. The sequencing here drew on CD4+ or CD8+ T cells sorted from blood, taken in a trial of the OX40 agonist ivuxolimab. The receptors were gathered from an adult with an advanced solid tumor such as melanoma, head and neck, liver or kidney cancer.

The chain combines TRBV18 with TRBJ1-6; D gene unclear. Between the trimmed V and J ends, which lost 5 bases and 0 bases, there was a span of 14 bases. The germline V gene has CDR1 KGHSH and CDR2 LQKENI. CDR3 length: 17 residues. The CDR3 DNA reads as TGTGCCAGCTCAATGACACCTTCGAGCTCCTATAATTCACCCCTCCACTTT. Protein product: CASSMTPSSSYNSPLHF.

DNA for the CDR3: TGCGCCAGCAGCCCCGGGACTAGAGTGGACGAGCAGTACTTC. Translation gives CASSPGTRVDEQYF. The chain uses TRBV5-1 and TRBJ2-7, with 8 bases that match TRBD2. Germline-derived CDR1 and CDR2 are SGHRS and YFSETQ. This CDR3 is built from 14 residues. After removal of 4 bases from V and 5 bases from J, the junction contained 8 bases not matched to a gene.

CDR3 loop: CASSFQPGGYNEQFF. Here the CDR3 DNA reads TGTGCCAGCAGCTTTCAACCCGGGGGCTACAATGAGCAGTTCTTC. The V gene is TRBV7-8, the J gene TRBJ2-1; possible D gene TRBD2, 6 bases. CDR1 and CDR2 from the germline V gene are SGHVS and FQNEAQ. The CDR3 extends over 15 amino acids. The ends were cut back, 3 bases at V and 3 bases at J, with 12 bases in the middle.

The gene calls are TRBV7-8 and TRBJ1-6, with 9 nucleotides matching TRBD1. Per the germline V gene, CDR1 is SGHVS and CDR2 is FQNEAQ. This CDR3 contains 13 residues. Unmatched junction bases numbered 4, after V lost 6 bases and J lost 10 bases. The CDR3 protein is CASRGQGGSPLHF. CDR3 sequence (DNA): TGTGCCAGCAGGGGACAGGGCGGCTCACCCCTCCACTTT. Filled out from reference TRBV7-8 and TRBJ1-6, the complete variable domain reads GAGVSQSPRYKVAKRGQDVALRCDPISGHVSLFWYQQALGQGPEFLTYFQNEAQLDKSGLPSDRFFAERPEGSVSTLKIQRTQQEDSAVYLCASRGQGGSPLHFGNGTRLTVT.

This clone was recorded only once. V and J are TRBV14 and TRBJ2-7, with TRBD2 identical over 8 bases. J lost 7 bases, V lost 0 bases, and 11 bases had no gene match. Germline V CDR1 and CDR2: SGHDN, FVKESK. The CDR3 consists of 16 residues. As DNA, the CDR3 is TGTGCCAGCAGCCAAGATAGCACTAGCGGAAGGGGGGAGCAGTACTTC. Its protein is CASSQDSTSGRGEQYF. Full variable domain (missing parts from reference TRBV14 and TRBJ2-7): EAGVTQFPSHSVIEKGQTVTLRCDPISGHDNLYWYRRVMGKEIKFLLHFVKESKQDESGMPNNRFLAERTGGTYSTLKVQPAELEDSGVYFCASSQDSTSGRGEQYFGPGTRLTVT.

The chain couples TRBV11-3 to TRBJ2-3; D is ambiguous. With 1 base removed from V and 11 bases from J, the gap between germline ends came to 13 bases. Germline V CDR1 and CDR2: SGHNT, YENEEA. The CDR3 spans 13 residues. The CDR3 is CASSLVPNRRQYF. In nucleotides, the CDR3 is TGTGCCAGCAGCTTAGTCCCCAATCGGAGGCAGTATTTT.

This clone has only one observation. CDR3 loop: CASSYQGTGQGFEQYF. The DNA for the CDR3 is TGTGCCAGTAGTTACCAGGGAACGGGACAGGGCTTTGAGCAGTACTTC. The chain is built from TRBV19 and TRBJ2-7, with TRBD1 identical over 9 bases. Germline CDR1 LNHDA, CDR2 SQIVND (reference sequence). V trimming: 5 bases; J trimming: 7 bases; junction bases outside the gene matches: 15. The CDR3 is 16 residues long.

This clone was counted between two and nine times. The J gene is TRBJ1-1, the V gene TRBV6-6; no reliable D call. CDR1 is MNHNY and CDR2 is SVGAGI in the germline V gene (reference sequence). V lost 2 bases and J lost 12, with 10 bases in between. This CDR3 region has 11 residues. The CDR3 DNA is TGTGCCAGCAGTTACACCGGGCGACCTTTCTTT. Its protein is CASSYTGRPFF.

V is TRBV9 and J is TRBJ2-1; D is uncertain. The germline V gene encodes CDR1 SGDLS and CDR2 YYNGEE. V was trimmed by 4 bases and J by 0 bases, leaving 8 bases between them. This CDR3 has 14 amino acids. CDR3 sequence: CASSPMSSYNEQFF. The CDR3 nucleotides are TGTGCCAGCAGCCCCATGAGCTCCTACAATGAGCAGTTCTTC.